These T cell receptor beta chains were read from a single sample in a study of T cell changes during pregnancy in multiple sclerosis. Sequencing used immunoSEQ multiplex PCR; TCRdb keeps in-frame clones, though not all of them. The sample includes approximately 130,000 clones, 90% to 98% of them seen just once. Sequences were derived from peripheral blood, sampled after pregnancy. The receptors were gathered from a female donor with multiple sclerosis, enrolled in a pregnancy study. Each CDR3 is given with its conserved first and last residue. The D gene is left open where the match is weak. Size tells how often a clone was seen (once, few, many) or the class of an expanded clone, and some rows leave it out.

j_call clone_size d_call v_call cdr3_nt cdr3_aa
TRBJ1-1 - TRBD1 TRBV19 TGTGCCAGTACCCCGACAGGGCTACCTGGTGAAGCTTTCTTT CASTPTGLPGEAFF
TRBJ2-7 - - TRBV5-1 TGCGCCAGCAGCTTGGTCAGGGGCCCCCTGGGGGAGCAGTACTTC CASSLVRGPLGEQYF
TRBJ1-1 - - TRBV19 TGTGCCAGTAGTATAGACGGCAGGAGGTCCGAAGCTTTCTTT CASSIDGRRSEAFF
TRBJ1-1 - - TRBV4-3 TGCGCCAGCAGGGGGCCCGAGGCGAACACTGAAGCTTTCTTT CASRGPEANTEAFF
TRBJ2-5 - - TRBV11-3 TGTGCCAGCAGCTTAAGTCGAGGGATCGCCATGGCAGAGTCCCAGTACTTC CASSLSRGIAMAESQYF
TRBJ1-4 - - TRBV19 TGTGCCAGTAGTCTCAGGGGCAGCGCTAATGAAAAACTGTTTTTT CASSLRGSANEKLFF
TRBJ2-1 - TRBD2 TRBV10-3 TGTGCCATCAGGGGGACTAGCGTGAGCTCCTACAATGAGCAGTTCTTC CAIRGTSVSSYNEQFF
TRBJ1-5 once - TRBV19 TGTGCCAGTAGTATCGGGATGGATAATCAGCCCCAGCATTTT CASSIGMDNQPQHF
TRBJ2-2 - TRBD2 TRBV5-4 TGTGCCAGCAGCCCGCAACTAGCGGGAGGAGGGACCGGGGAGCTGTTTTTT CASSPQLAGGGTGELFF
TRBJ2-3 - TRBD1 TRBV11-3 TGTGCCAGCAGCTTAGGTGGGACAGCTGGAGATACGCAGTATTTT CASSLGGTAGDTQYF
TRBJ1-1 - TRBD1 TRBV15 TGTGCCACCAGCAGAGGAGGGACAGGCACTGAAGCTTTCTTT CATSRGGTGTEAFF
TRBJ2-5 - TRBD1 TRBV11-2 TGTGCCAGCAGCAGGGACAGGGGTCAAGAGACCCAGTACTTC CASSRDRGQETQYF
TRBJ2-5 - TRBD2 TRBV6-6 TGTGCCATCCGGCTAGCGGGATCTCTGGAGACCCAGTACTTC CAIRLAGSLETQYF
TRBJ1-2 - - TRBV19 TGTGCCAGTAGTGGGCAGCACTATGGCTACACCTTC CASSGQHYGYTF
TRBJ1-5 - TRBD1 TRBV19 TGTGCCAGTACCCCGGACAGGGGCTGGGGGATAGGGACCCAGCATTTT CASTPDRGWGIGTQHF
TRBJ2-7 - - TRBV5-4 TGTGCCAGCAGCATATCAGCGGCCTCCTACGAGCAGTACTTC CASSISAASYEQYF
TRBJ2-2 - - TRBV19 TGTGCCAGTAGCCCAGGTCCGAACACCGGGGAGCTGTTTTTT CASSPGPNTGELFF
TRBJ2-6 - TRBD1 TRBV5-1 TGCGCCAGCAGCCCAAGGACAGGGTTTATCTCTGGGGCCAACGTCCTGACTTTC CASSPRTGFISGANVLTF
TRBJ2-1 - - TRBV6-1 TGTGCCAGCAGTGAAGCCGGCGGCTACAATGAGCAGTTCTTC CASSEAGGYNEQFF
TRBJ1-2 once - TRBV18 TGTGCCAGCTCACCCACGGACAGCCGGTCTGTAGGCTACACCTTC CASSPTDSRSVGYTF
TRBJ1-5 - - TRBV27 TGTGCCAGCAGTACGGGGTTCGCGCCCCAGCATTTT CASSTGFAPQHF
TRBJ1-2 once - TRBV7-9 TGTGCCAGCACAGAGGAAAACTATGGCTACACCTTC CASTEENYGYTF
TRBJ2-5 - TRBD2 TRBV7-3 TGTGCCAGCAGCTTAGCGGGGCCAGCGGGAGGACAAGAGACCCAGTACTTC CASSLAGPAGGQETQYF
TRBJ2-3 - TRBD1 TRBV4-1 TGCGCCAGCAGCCATCGACAGGGGAGCACAGATACGCAGTATTTT CASSHRQGSTDTQYF
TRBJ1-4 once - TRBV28 TGTGCCAGCAGCCCTACAGGGACGGGGTGGGGTAATGAAAAACTGTTTTTT CASSPTGTGWGNEKLFF
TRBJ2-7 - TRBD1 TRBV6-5 TGTGCCAGCAGTCGCCCACAGGGGTTAAACTACGAGCAGTACTTC CASSRPQGLNYEQYF
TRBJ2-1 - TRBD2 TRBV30 TGTGCCTGGAGTAGGGGACTAGCGCTTTCTTACAATGAGCAGTTCTTC CAWSRGLALSYNEQFF
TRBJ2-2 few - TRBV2 TGTGCCAGCATAAAGACTGAAAACACCGGGGAGCTGTTTTTT CASIKTENTGELFF
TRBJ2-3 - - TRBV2 TGTGCCAGCGCCGCGGAGGGCCGGGACACAGATACGCAGTATTTT CASAAEGRDTDTQYF
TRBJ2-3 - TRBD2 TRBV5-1 TGCGCCAGCAGGGCTAGCGGGAGGGCCTTGAATACGCAGTATTTT CASRASGRALNTQYF
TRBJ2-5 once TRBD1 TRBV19 TGTGCCAGTAGTATACAGGGGGCCGGGGAGACCCAGTACTTC CASSIQGAGETQYF
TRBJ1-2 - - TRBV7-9 TGTGCCAGCAGCTTTATGTCACAGGGTGGCGGCTACACCTTC CASSFMSQGGGYTF
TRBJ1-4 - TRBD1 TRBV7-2 TGTGCCAGCAGCAGCCACAGGGGGCACAATGAAAAACTGTTTTTT CASSSHRGHNEKLFF
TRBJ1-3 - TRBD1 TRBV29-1 TGCAGCGTTGCAGGGGGCGACGGAAACACCATATATTTT CSVAGGDGNTIYF
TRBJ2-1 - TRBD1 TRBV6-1 TGTGCCAGCAGGGACAGGGTGTCTGAGCAGTTCTTC CASRDRVSEQFF
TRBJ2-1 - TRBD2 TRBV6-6 TGTGCCAGCAGGCAGGGACTAGAGGTAAATGAGCAGTTCTTC CASRQGLEVNEQFF
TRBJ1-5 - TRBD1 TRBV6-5 TGTGCCAGCGGGGGGACAGGGGCGAAGCCCCAGCATTTT CASGGTGAKPQHF
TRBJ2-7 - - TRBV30 TGTGCCTGGAGACAACCCGGGACATTATACGAGCAGTACTTC CAWRQPGTLYEQYF
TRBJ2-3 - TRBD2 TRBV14 TGTGCCAGCAGCCAAGACGGGCTAGCGGACGAAGCGCAGTATTTT CASSQDGLADEAQYF
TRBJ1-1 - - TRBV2 TGTGCCAGCATCCTTCCACAGGGCGGCGCTTTCTTT CASILPQGGAFF
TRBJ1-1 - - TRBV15 TGTGCCACCAGCAGAGAAGAGGGGAACACTGAAGCTTTCTTT CATSREEGNTEAFF
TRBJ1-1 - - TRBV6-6 TGTGCCAGCACCCGATCCCAGAACGCTGAAGCTTTCTTT CASTRSQNAEAFF
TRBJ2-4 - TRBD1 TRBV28 TGTGCCAGCAGTCTACCGGGACAGGGGGGAAACATTCAGTACTTC CASSLPGQGGNIQYF
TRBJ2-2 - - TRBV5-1 TGCGCCAGCAGCTGGGGGGACAGAGGGAACACCGGGGAGCTGTTTTTT CASSWGDRGNTGELFF
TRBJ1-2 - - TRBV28 TGTGCCAGCAGTTTATGGCAGGGTTCCTATGGCTACACCTTC CASSLWQGSYGYTF
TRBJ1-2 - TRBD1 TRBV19 TGTGCCAGTAGTACAAAACCCTCAGTAGGGGGCGCGGGCTACACCTTC CASSTKPSVGGAGYTF
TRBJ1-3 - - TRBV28 TGTGCCAGCAGATACGACAGGCACTCTGGAAACACCATATATTTT CASRYDRHSGNTIYF
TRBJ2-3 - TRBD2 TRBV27 TGTGCCAGCAGTACCCTAGCGGGTAGCACAGATACGCAGTATTTT CASSTLAGSTDTQYF
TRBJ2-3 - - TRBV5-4 TGTGCCAGCGCTAGGTACGCTAGTTCGGCAGATACGCAGTATTTT CASARYASSADTQYF
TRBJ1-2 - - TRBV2 TGTGCCAGCAGGGGGCGAGCTCGGGAGGTACGTGGCTACACCTTC CASRGRAREVRGYTF